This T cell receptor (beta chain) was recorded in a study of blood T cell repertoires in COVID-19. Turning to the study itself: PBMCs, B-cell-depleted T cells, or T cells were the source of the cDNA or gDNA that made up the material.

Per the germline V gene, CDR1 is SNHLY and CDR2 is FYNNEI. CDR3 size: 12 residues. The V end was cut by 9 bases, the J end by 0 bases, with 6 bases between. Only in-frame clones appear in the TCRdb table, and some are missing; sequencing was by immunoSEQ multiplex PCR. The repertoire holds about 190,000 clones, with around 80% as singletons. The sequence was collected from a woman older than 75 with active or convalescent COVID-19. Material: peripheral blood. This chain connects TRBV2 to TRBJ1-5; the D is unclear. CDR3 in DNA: TGTGCCAGTCATTCTAGCAATCAGCCCCAGCATTTT. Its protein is CASHSSNQPQHF. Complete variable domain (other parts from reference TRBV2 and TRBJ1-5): EPEVTQTPSHQVTQMGQEVILRCVPISNHLYFYWYRQILGQKVEFLVSFYNNEISEKSEIFDDQFSVERPDGSNFTLKIRSTKLEDSAMYFCASHSSNQPQHFGDGTRLSIL.